A few counts support the clone carrying this TCR beta chain. Its antigen is unidentified. This sample was taken from a study of response to subunit inactivated influenza vaccine. Study outcomes and limitations: There was a suggestion from the authors that each seasonal influenza vaccination recruits few new T cells.

TCRdb reanalysed the RT-PCR reads using MiXCR and keeps one entry per CDR3 protein. The table has about 610,000 distinct CDR3 sequences, 14% seen once; the top ten hold around 10%. The specimen was PBMCs from blood, collected less than 13 days after vaccination. The TCR originated in a man aged 45-60 years who received an inactivated influenza vaccine.

As DNA, the CDR3 is TGCGCCAGCAGCCAAGATGTGCTGAACAGGGCGCCCCAGCATTTT. Amino acid sequence: CASSQDVLNRAPQHF. The rearrangement joins TRBV4-3 to TRBJ1-5; TRBD1 might be the D (6 bases). Germline V gene lookup returns CDR1 LGHNA and CDR2 YSLEER. Trimming took off 0 bases at V and 9 bases at J, with 15 bases between the two ends. CDR3 length equals 15 residues.